The next 20 T cell receptor beta chains were all read from a single sample in a study of post-analysis software for immune sequencing data. Broader study findings: Patients used about 5 TRBV segments, including TRBV5-6, TRBV5-1 and TRBV20-1, more often than controls.

TCR beta libraries were prepared from cDNA with unique molecular identifiers. MiXCR, run by TCRdb on the PCR reads, gives a single entry per CDR3 protein. Of 750,000 to 900,000 distinct CDR3 sequences in the sample, about 45% were seen once. What these receptors recognize is not known. Sequencing was performed on blood. These receptors were obtained from a girl aged 10-17 years with multiple sclerosis.

This clonotype was observed a few times. The genes are TRBV11-2 and TRBJ2-7; no reliable D call. Trimming removed 0 bases at V and 6 bases at J, with 9 bases between. The CDR3 is 13 residues long. Germline V gene data show CDR1 as SGHAT and CDR2 as FQNNGV. Here the CDR3 reads CASSLDQYAEQYF. DNA for the CDR3: TGTGCCAGCAGCTTAGATCAATATGCCGAGCAGTACTTC.

The chain combines TRBV27 with TRBJ2-5; no clear D gene. With the DNA end fitting TRBJ2-7 better, the J assignment may be wrong. Per germline, CDR1 MNHEY and CDR2 SMNVEV (reference sequence). There are 13 residues in the CDR3. Here the CDR3 DNA reads TGTGCCAGCAGTGAATTACCCCCGGGCGAGCAGTACTTC. It specifies CASSELPPGEQYF.

This clonotype was counted only a few times. This rearrangement joins TRBV27 to TRBJ2-7; no firm D call. This CDR3 region has 13 residues. CDR1 is MNHEY and CDR2 is SMNVEV in the germline V gene (reference sequence). V was shortened by 1 base and J by 1 base, with 5 bases between the two germline ends. The CDR3 here is CASSLYRSYEQYF. CDR3 DNA sequence: TGTGCCAGCAGTTTATACCGGTCCTACGAGCAGTACTTC.

This clonotype has just a few counts. The gene calls are TRBV4-3 and TRBJ1-2, with 10 bases that match TRBD1. In germline, CDR1 is LGHNA, CDR2 YSLEER. The CDR3 extends over 14 amino acids. V shed 4 bases, J shed 5 bases, and the junction held 4 bases outside the gene matches. The CDR3: CASSRDRGSYGYTF. The CDR3 DNA reads TGCGCCAGCAGCCGGGACAGGGGTAGTTATGGCTACACCTTC.

This chain connects TRBV29-1 to TRBJ1-2; unclear D gene. Per the germline V gene, CDR1 is SQVTM and CDR2 is ANQGSEA. The CDR3 runs to 13 residues. With 2 bases removed from V and 3 bases from J, the gap between germline ends came to 10 bases. The CDR3 DNA reads as TGCAGCGTTGAATTTCCAGGTCACTATGGCTACACCTTC. Its translation is CSVEFPGHYGYTF.

The J gene is TRBJ2-1, the V gene TRBV3-1, with 7 bases fitting TRBD2. The CDR3 runs to 16 residues. After removal of 5 bases from V and 4 bases from J, the junction contained 11 bases not matched to a gene. The V gene's germline CDR1 is LGHDT and CDR2 YNNKEL (reference sequence). The CDR3, as DNA: TGTGCCAGCAGCTCCCGAGCGGGAACCATATACAATGAGCAGTTCTTC. It codes for CASSSRAGTIYNEQFF.

The genes are TRBV7-9 and TRBJ2-3, with 7 nucleotides matching TRBD2. There are 15 residues in the CDR3. The V gene's germline CDR1 is SEHNR and CDR2 FQNEAQ (reference sequence). V gave up 3 bases and J gave up 3 bases; unmatched junction bases: 6. The CDR3 spells CASSLLGGRTDTQYF. CDR3 sequence (DNA): TGTGCCAGCAGCTTGTTGGGGGGGAGAACAGATACGCAGTATTTT. The whole variable domain, remainder taken from reference TRBV7-9 and TRBJ2-3, is DTGVSQNPRHKITKRGQNVTFRCDPISEHNRLYWYRQTLGQGPEFLTYFQNEAQLEKSRLLSDRFSAERPKGSFSTLEIQRTEQGDSAMYLCASSLLGGRTDTQYFGPGTRLTVL.

This clonotype has more than one count but fewer than ten. CDR3 in amino acids: CASSYGGQKGANVLTF. The CDR3, as DNA: TGTGCCAGCAGTTACGGGGGACAGAAGGGGGCCAACGTCCTGACTTTC. The rearrangement uses TRBV6-5 and TRBJ2-6; 7 bases match TRBD1. From germline, CDR1 is MNHEY and CDR2 SVGAGI. V lost 2 bases, J lost 4 bases, and 5 bases stayed unmatched. CDR3 length: 16 residues.

The chain carries TRBV29-1 and TRBJ2-7; possibly TRBD2 for D (5 bases). Looked up from germline, CDR1 is SQVTM and CDR2 is ANQGSEA. The CDR3 has 14 residues. The germline V and J ends were trimmed by 0 bases and 0 bases, with 9 bases remaining between them. The CDR3 DNA is TGCAGCGTTGAAGATTCGGGAAGCTCCTACGAGCAGTACTTC. Protein product: CSVEDSGSSYEQYF.

This clonotype was seen a handful of times. The CDR3 nucleotides are TGCAGCGTGGACAGGGGGACTAGCGGGAGTATGACGGAGACCCAGTACTTC. Amino acids: CSVDRGTSGSMTETQYF. V is TRBV29-1 and J is TRBJ2-5; TRBD2 agrees at 14 bases. Germline V CDR1 and CDR2: SQVTM, ANQGSEA. V shed 6 bases and J 5 bases; nucleotides not matched to a gene: 14. There are 17 residues in the CDR3.

This clonotype appeared a few times. The chain links TRBV11-2 to TRBJ2-7; TRBD2 is a possible D gene (6 bases). The germline CDR1 and CDR2 sequences are SGHAT and FQNNGV. Trimming removed 6 bases from V and 3 bases from J, with 24 bases in between. The CDR3 covers 17 residues. This CDR3 reads CASRPPLGRTIVYEQYF. In DNA, the CDR3 is TGTGCCAGCAGGCCCCCCCTAGGGAGGACAATAGTCTACGAGCAGTACTTC.

The V and J genes are TRBV28 and TRBJ2-5; 10 nucleotides line up with TRBD2. The DNA matches TRBJ2-7 better at its end, which makes the J call doubtful. Germline CDR1 MDHEN, CDR2 SYDVKM. The CDR3 has 16 residues. This chain's CDR3 is CASSFPPAGGSYEQYF. In nucleotides, the CDR3 is TGTGCCAGCAGTTTCCCCCCAGCGGGAGGGTCCTACGAGCAGTACTTC.

DNA for the CDR3: TGCGCCAGCAGATCGGGACTAGCGGTAAACTACGAGCAGTACTTC. Translating gives CASRSGLAVNYEQYF. This sequence joins TRBV5-1 and TRBJ2-7, with 11 bases that match TRBD2. The V gene's germline CDR1 is SGHRS and CDR2 YFSETQ. The CDR3 runs to 15 residues. Losses at the gene ends were 5 bases for V and 3 bases for J; bases not matched to a gene: 7.

The genes are TRBV4-1 and TRBJ2-5; D perhaps matches TRBD1 (5 bases). The J call may be faulty, since TRBJ2-7 better matches the DNA end. The length of the CDR3 is 13 residues. CDR1 and CDR2 (germline): MGHRA, YSYEKL. CDR3 region: CASSLKWGDEQYF. For the CDR3, the DNA is TGCGCCAGCAGCCTCAAGTGGGGCGACGAGCAGTACTTC.

A few counts support this clonotype. J is TRBJ2-5 and V is TRBV20-1; D call uncertain. Germline V gives CDR1 DFQATT, CDR2 SNEGSKA (reference sequence). V lost 6 bases, J lost 4 bases, and 6 bases lay in between. CDR3 length: 10 residues. This CDR3 reads CSAVGETQYF. DNA of the CDR3: TGCAGTGCAGTCGGAGAGACCCAGTACTTC.

The chain joins TRBV11-2 to TRBJ2-1; D unclear. Germline CDR1 SGHAT, CDR2 FQNNGV. The CDR3 sequence is 13 residues long. Trimming pared 5 bases from V and 2 bases from J, leaving 7 bases between. The CDR3 reads CASSRVTYNEQFF. In DNA, the CDR3 is TGTGCCAGCAGCCGGGTCACCTACAATGAGCAGTTCTTC.

Only a few counts were recorded for this clonotype. This CDR3 reads CASTTRGLAGGNIQYF. The DNA of the CDR3 is TGTGCCAGCACCACTAGGGGACTAGCGGGAGGAAACATTCAGTACTTC. The chain combines TRBV12-3 or TRBV12-4 with TRBJ2-4; 15 bases are shared with TRBD2. This CDR3 spans 16 amino acids. The trim removed 7 bases at V and 6 bases at J, leaving 7 bases unmatched.

The chain joins TRBV7-8 to TRBJ1-5; D unclear. Germline CDR1 and CDR2: SGHVS and FQNEAQ. The CDR3 spans 13 residues. Trimming shortened V by 5 bases and J by 8 bases, and 13 bases separated the two germline ends. CDR3: CASSTQGSEPQHF. The CDR3 coding sequence is TGTGCCAGCAGCACCCAAGGCTCAGAGCCCCAGCATTTT.

This chain connects TRBV6-1 to TRBJ2-3, with TRBD2 matching over 12 bases. J gave up 4 bases and V 10 bases, and 9 bases lay outside the gene matches. The germline V gene encodes CDR1 MNHNS and CDR2 SASEGT. This CDR3 comprises 15 residues. In nucleotides, the CDR3 is TGTGCCACCCGGACTAGCGGGATGGGGGCAGATACGCAGTATTTT. Translating it yields CATRTSGMGADTQYF.

This chain connects TRBV3-1 to TRBJ1-4; D is ambiguous. The CDR3 is 15 residues long. V was trimmed by 2 bases and J by 8 bases, leaving 15 bases between them. Germline assignment: CDR1 LGHDT and CDR2 YNNKEL (reference sequence). The CDR3 loop reads CASSQRREEAEKLFF. Here the CDR3 DNA reads TGTGCCAGCAGCCAACGACGGGAGGAGGCAGAAAAACTGTTTTTT. Together with reference TRBV3-1 and TRBJ1-4, the CDR3 gives the full variable domain: DTAVSQTPKYLVTQMGNDKSIKCEQNLGHDTMYWYKQDSKKFLKIMFSYNNKELIINETVPNRFSPKSPDKAHLNLHINSLELGDSAVYFCASSQRREEAEKLFFGSGTQLSVL.